This T cell receptor (beta chain) was documented in a study of CD8 T cells in Susac syndrome. Study context: When their blood was taken, the Susac syndrome patients had either not yet had any therapy, were taking corticosteroids, or were taking intravenous immunoglobulin alone.

Overall study findings and caveats: The study recognized that the number of individuals in its TCR sequencing and HLA analysis was relatively small.

Negative isolation yielded the CD8+ and CD4+ T cells, while FACS enriched the TEMRA cells. The germline gives CDR1 MNHEY, CDR2 SVGAGI. V lost 2 bases to trimming and J lost 6 bases; unmatched junction nucleotides: 9. This CDR3 has 15 amino acids. Remarks on this clonotype: Its antigen is as yet unknown.

RNA amounts of about 0.5 to 1 ug underwent reverse transcription with random hexamers. An immunoSEQ multiplex PCR amplified TCR beta CDR3 over 54 Vbeta and 13 Jbeta. One entry per CDR3 protein, called by TCRdb with MiXCR from the immunoSEQ multiplex PCR reads. The sample shows 140,000 or so distinct CDR3 sequences, 90% to 96% of them seen only once. J is TRBJ1-2 and V is TRBV6-5, with 7 bases lining up with TRBD1. The source of this sequence is a human donor with Susac syndrome. The material sequenced was CD4+ T cells from PBMCs. CDR3 in DNA: TGTGCCAGCAGTTACACCCTGGGTACAGGGGATGGCTACACCTTC. Its translation: CASSYTLGTGDGYTF.